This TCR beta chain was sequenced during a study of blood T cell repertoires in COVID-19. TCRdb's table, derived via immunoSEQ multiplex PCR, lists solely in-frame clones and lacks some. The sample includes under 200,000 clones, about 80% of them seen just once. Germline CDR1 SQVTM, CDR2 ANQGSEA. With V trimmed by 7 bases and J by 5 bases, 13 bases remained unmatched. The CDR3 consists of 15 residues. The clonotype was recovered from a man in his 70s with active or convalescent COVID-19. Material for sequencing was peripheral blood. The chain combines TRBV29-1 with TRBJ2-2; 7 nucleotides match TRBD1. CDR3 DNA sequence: TGCAGCGCTATACAGGGGACCGCTGGGACCGGGGAGCTGTTTTTT. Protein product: CSAIQGTAGTGELFF.